This T cell receptor (beta chain) was retrieved from a study of CD8 T cells in ankylosing spondylitis. General study findings and limits: Reportedly, disease-linked clones are significantly enriched in ankylosing spondylitis patients' matched synovial fluid. In reactive arthritis synovial fluid and blood, some motif variants had been reported before. A CD8+ phenotype characterized the disease-linked clones, which were relatively rare in peripheral blood. Made up of eight highly homologous variants, a TCR beta motif appeared characteristic of ankylosing spondylitis blood.

Using its own MiXCR run on the 5' RACE reads, TCRdb lists one record per CDR3 protein. The sample holds 500,000 or so distinct CDR3 sequences, about 5.4% seen once. Trimming stripped 4 bases from V and 7 bases from J, with 11 bases between. Germline V gene sequence: CDR1 SGDLS, CDR2 YYNGEE. This CDR3 has 12 residues. This clonotype was found many times. Its antigen is not identified. The sequence came from a male donor with ankylosing spondylitis. The chain joins TRBV9 to TRBJ1-2, with a tentative D call TRBD1 (5 bases). The sample taken for sequencing was blood, either unsorted or a sorted T cell fraction (not recorded which). The CDR3: CASSQRRGGYTF. The DNA of the CDR3 is TGTGCCAGCAGCCAGAGGAGGGGTGGCTACACCTTC. Filled out from reference TRBV9 and TRBJ1-2, the complete variable domain reads DSGVTQTPKHLITATGQRVTLRCSPRSGDLSVYWYQQSLDQGLQFLIQYYNGEERAKGNILERFSAQQFPDLHSELNLSSLELGDSALYFCASSQRRGGYTFGSGTRLTVV.